This entry concerns a single T cell receptor beta chain. The data are from a study of CD8+ T cells in alopecia areata. RNA, once extracted, was reverse transcribed into cDNA for use as the sequencing template. Some clones are missing from TCRdb's copy, which holds only in-frame ones; the method was immunoSEQ multiplex PCR. The table lists 150,000 to 200,000 clones, about 54% of them singletons, with more than 4.5% in the top ten. The junction had 7 bases not matched to a gene; V was cut back by 3 bases and J by 14 bases. This CDR3 comprises 13 residues. Germline lookup yields CDR1 SGHTA and CDR2 FQGTGA.

The chain links TRBV7-3 to TRBJ2-3; 11 nucleotides align to TRBD2. Source material: CD4+ T cells sorted from blood. The sequence was obtained from a human donor in good health. CDR3 nucleotide sequence: TGTGCCAGCAGCTTGATTAGCGGGAGGGAACTGTATTTT. This translates into CASSLISGRELYF.